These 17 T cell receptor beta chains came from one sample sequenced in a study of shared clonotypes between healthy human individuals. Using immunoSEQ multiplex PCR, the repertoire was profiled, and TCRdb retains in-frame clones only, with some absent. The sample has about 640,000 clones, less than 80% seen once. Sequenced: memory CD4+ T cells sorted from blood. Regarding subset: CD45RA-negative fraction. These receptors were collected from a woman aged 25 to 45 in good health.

The DNA of the CDR3 is TGTGCCAGCAGTATGACAGGGGATTTGCTCCATGAGCAGTTCTTC. Protein: CASSMTGDLLHEQFF. V usage is TRBV28 and J usage is TRBJ2-1; 8 nucleotides align to TRBD1. The CDR3 loop spans 15 amino acids. Germline CDR1 MDHEN, CDR2 SYDVKM. J gave up 8 bases and V 5 bases, and 11 bases lay outside the gene matches.

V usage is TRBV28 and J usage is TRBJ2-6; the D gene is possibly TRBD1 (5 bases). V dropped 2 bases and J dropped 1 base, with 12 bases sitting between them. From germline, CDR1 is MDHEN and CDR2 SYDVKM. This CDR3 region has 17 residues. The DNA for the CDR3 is TGTGCCAGCAGTTTAATGTCCCAGGGTTCTGGGGCCAACGTCCTGACTTTC. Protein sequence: CASSLMSQGSGANVLTF.

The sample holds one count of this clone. In nucleotides, the CDR3 is TGTGCCAGCAGTGAATCAAGGGGGGCAAGCAATCAGCCCCAGCATTTT. It is translated as CASSESRGASNQPQHF. The chain is built from TRBV25-1 and TRBJ1-5; tentatively, D is TRBD1 (6 bases). CDR3 size: 16 residues. V lost 1 base to trimming and J lost 1 base, with 11 bases between them. Germline V gives CDR1 MGHDK, CDR2 SYGVNS.

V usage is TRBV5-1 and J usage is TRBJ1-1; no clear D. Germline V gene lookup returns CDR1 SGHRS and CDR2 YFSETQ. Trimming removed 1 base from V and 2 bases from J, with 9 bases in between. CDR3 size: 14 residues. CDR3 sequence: CASSLNAANTEAFF. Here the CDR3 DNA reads TGCGCCAGCAGCTTGAATGCAGCTAACACTGAAGCTTTCTTT.

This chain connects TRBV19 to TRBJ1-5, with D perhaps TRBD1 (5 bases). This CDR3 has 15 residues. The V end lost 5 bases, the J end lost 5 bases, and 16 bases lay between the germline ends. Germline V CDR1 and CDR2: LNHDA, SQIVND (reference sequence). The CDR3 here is CASSHGDGVYQPQHF. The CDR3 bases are TGTGCCAGTAGTCACGGGGACGGCGTATATCAGCCCCAGCATTTT.

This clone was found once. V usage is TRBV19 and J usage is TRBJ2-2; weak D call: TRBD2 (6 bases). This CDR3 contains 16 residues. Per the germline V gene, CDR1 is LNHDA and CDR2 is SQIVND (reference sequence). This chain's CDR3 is CATSSKGRLNTGELFF. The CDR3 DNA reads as TGTGCAACTAGCTCAAAGGGCAGACTGAACACCGGGGAGCTGTTTTTT.

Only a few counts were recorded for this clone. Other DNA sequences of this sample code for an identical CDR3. The CDR3 DNA sequence: TGCGCCAGCAGCTTCGGGCAGGGGGAGACCCAGTACTTC. Protein product: CASSFGQGETQYF. V and J are TRBV5-1 and TRBJ2-5; D might be TRBD1 (6 bases). Germline V lookup: CDR1 SGHRS, CDR2 YFSETQ. The CDR3 runs to 13 residues. Trimming shortened V by 2 bases and J by 5 bases, and 10 bases separated the two germline ends.

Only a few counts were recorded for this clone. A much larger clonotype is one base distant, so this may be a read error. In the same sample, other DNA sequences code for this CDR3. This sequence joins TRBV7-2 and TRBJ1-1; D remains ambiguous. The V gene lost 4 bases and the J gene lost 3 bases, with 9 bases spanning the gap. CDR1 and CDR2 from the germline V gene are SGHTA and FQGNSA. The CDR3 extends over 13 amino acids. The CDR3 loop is CASSSQRDTEAFF. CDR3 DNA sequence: TGTGCCAGCAGCTCCCAGAGGGACACTGAAGCTTTCTTT. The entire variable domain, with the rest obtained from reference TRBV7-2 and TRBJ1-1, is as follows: GAGVSQSPSNKVTEKGKDVELRCDPISGHTALYWYRQSLGQGLEFLIYFQGNSAPDKSGLPSDRFSAERTGGSVSTLTIQRTQQEDSAVYLCASSSQRDTEAFFGQGTRLTVV.

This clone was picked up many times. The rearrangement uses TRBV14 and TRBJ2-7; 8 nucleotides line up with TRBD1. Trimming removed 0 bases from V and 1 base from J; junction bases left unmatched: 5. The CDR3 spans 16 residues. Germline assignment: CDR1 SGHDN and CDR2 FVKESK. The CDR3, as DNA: TGTGCCAGCAGCCAAGATGGGACAGGTCGGTCCTACGAGCAGTACTTC. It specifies CASSQDGTGRSYEQYF.

The CDR3 loop is CASSYSRTGNTYEQYF. CDR3 nucleotide sequence: TGTGCCAGCAGTTACTCAAGGACAGGGAATACCTACGAGCAGTACTTC. This sequence joins TRBV6-5 and TRBJ2-7; 8 bases line up with TRBD1. Per the germline V gene, CDR1 is MNHEY and CDR2 is SVGAGI. After removal of 0 bases from V and 2 bases from J, the junction contained 6 bases not matched to a gene. The CDR3 runs 16 residues.

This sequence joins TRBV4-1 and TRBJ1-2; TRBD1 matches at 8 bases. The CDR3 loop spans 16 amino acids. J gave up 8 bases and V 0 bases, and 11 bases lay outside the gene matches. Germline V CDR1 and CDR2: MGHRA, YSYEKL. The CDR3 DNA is TGCGCCAGCAGCCAAGAGTATGAGACAGGGGTGGAAGGCTACACCTTC. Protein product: CASSQEYETGVEGYTF.

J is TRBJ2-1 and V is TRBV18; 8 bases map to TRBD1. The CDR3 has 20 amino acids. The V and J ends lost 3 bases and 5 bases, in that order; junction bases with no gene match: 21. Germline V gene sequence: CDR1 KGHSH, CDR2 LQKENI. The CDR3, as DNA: TGTGCCAGCTCACCGACAACACTATCCAGGGGGCGAAAGTTGAACAATGAGCAGTTCTTC. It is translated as CASSPTTLSRGRKLNNEQFF.

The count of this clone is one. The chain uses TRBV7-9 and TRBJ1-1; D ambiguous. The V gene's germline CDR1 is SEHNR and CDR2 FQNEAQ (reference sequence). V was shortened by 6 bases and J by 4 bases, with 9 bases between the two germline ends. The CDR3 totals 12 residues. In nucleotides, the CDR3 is TGTGCCAGCAGAGTCCCGCTCACTGAAGCTTTCTTT. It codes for CASRVPLTEAFF.

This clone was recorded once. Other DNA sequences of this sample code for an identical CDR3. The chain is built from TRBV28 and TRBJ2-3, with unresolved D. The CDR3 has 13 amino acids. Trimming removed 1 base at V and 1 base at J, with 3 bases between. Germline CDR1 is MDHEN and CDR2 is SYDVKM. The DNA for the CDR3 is TGTGCCAGCAGTTTATCCGGCACAGATACGCAGTATTTT. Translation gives CASSLSGTDTQYF.

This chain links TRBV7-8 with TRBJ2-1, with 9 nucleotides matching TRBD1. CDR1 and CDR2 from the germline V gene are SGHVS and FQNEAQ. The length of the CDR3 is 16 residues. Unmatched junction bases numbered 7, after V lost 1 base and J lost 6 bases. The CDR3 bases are TGTGCCAGCAGCTTAGATAGACAGGGGGGGACCAATGAGCAGTTCTTC. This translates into CASSLDRQGGTNEQFF.

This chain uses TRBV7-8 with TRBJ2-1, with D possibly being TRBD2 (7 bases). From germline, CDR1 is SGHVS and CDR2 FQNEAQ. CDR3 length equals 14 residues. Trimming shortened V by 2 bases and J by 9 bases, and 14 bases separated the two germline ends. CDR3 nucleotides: TGTGCCAGCAGCTTACCGCGGGGGCGCGGTGAGCAGTTCTTC. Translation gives CASSLPRGRGEQFF.

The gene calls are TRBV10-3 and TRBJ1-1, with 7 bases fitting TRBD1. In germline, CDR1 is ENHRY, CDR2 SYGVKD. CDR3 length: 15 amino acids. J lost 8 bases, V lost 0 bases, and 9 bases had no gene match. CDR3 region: CAISESTRVGGEAFF. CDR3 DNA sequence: TGTGCCATCAGTGAGTCGACTCGGGTAGGGGGCGAAGCTTTCTTT.